The 7 T cell receptor beta chains listed next were all sequenced from one sample in a study of T cell repertoires in cytomegalovirus infection. TCRdb redid the calling of the reads with MiXCR, one entry per CDR3 protein. The profile shows over 100,000 distinct CDR3 sequences, about 9.5% of them singletons. These receptors' antigens are unknown. Sequenced input: PBMCs, sequenced either directly or after in vitro stimulation (not recorded which). These receptors were obtained from a human donor in good health (CMV status not recorded). Some clones in this sample may be carry-over from other donors' samples.

The chain uses TRBV20-1 and TRBJ2-7; either TRBD1 or TRBD2 may fit D (5 bases each). The CDR3 runs 12 residues. V lost 6 bases, J lost 4 bases, and 13 bases lay in between. Germline lookup yields CDR1 DFQATT and CDR2 SNEGSKA (reference sequence). The CDR3 DNA is TGCAGTGCCGAGGGGCGGCGATACGAGCAGTACTTC. Protein: CSAEGRRYEQYF.

This clonotype has a count of ten or more. This chain uses TRBV5-5 with TRBJ2-6; the D is unclear. Germline CDR1 SGHKS, CDR2 YYEKEE (reference sequence). This CDR3 is built from 16 residues. Trimming left V 0 bases short and J 0 bases short, with 7 bases between. The CDR3 loop reads CASSLDRSSGANVLTF. The CDR3 DNA is TGTGCCAGCAGCTTGGACCGTAGCTCTGGGGCCAACGTCCTGACTTTC.

V gene TRBV6-1 combines with J gene TRBJ2-3; 8 bases are shared with TRBD1. The germline V gene encodes CDR1 MNHNS and CDR2 SASEGT. V lost 4 bases, J lost 3 bases, and 3 bases stayed unmatched. The CDR3 is 14 residues long. The DNA of the CDR3 is TGTGCCAGCAGTGGACAGGGGAAGACAGATACGCAGTATTTT. It specifies CASSGQGKTDTQYF.

This rearrangement joins TRBV7-9 to TRBJ2-3; D call uncertain. In germline, CDR1 is SEHNR, CDR2 FQNEAQ (reference sequence). The CDR3 runs to 14 residues. The germline V and J ends were trimmed by 1 base and 6 bases, with 11 bases remaining between them. CDR3 residues: CASSLVQAWDTQYF. CDR3 nucleotide sequence: TGTGCCAGCAGCTTAGTTCAGGCATGGGATACGCAGTATTTT.

Ten or more counts support this clonotype. The chain uses TRBV7-2 and TRBJ1-1; D ambiguous. Germline loops: CDR1 SGHTA, CDR2 FQGNSA. The CDR3 has 15 amino acids. The germline V and J ends were trimmed by 1 base and 1 base, with 10 bases remaining between them. The CDR3 spells CASSLERRWNTEAFF. The CDR3 nucleotides are TGTGCCAGCAGCTTAGAGCGGCGGTGGAACACTGAAGCTTTCTTT.

Ten or more counts support this clonotype. The chain has TRBV19 and TRBJ2-1; 13 positions agree with TRBD2. The CDR3 contains 15 residues. V lost 3 bases to trimming and J lost 6 bases; unmatched junction nucleotides: 2. CDR1 LNHDA and CDR2 SQIVND come from the germline V gene (reference sequence). Written as DNA, the CDR3 is TGTGCCAGTAGTATGGGACTAGCGGGATTCAATGAGCAGTTCTTC. It yields the protein CASSMGLAGFNEQFF.

This clonotype occurred many times. The chain uses TRBV7-2 and TRBJ1-2; no clear D gene. V lost 1 base and J 0 bases, leaving 9 bases between the germline ends. The CDR3 length is 15 residues. Germline loops: CDR1 SGHTA, CDR2 FQGNSA. This CDR3 reads CASSLGGNPNYGYTF. The CDR3 bases are TGTGCCAGCAGCTTAGGGGGTAACCCTAACTATGGCTACACCTTC.